Listed below are T cell receptor beta chains from one sample, sequenced in a study of cytotoxic CD8 clonotypes in ibrutinib-treated CLL. TCRdb keeps only in-frame clones here, not all; method: immunoSEQ multiplex PCR. Of over 100,000 clones listed, approximately 58% are singletons. This specimen was PBMCs, taken after 24 months of ibrutinib treatment. These TCRs come from a human donor with chronic lymphocytic leukemia. Each CDR3 is given with its conserved first and last residue. A D gene is named only where the DNA matches it firmly. Clone size is stated in some rows and not others, as once, few, many or a class when expanded.

>TRBV29-1|NA|once|TRBJ1-2
TGCAGCGTTTCTCAGGGAAACTATGGCTACACCTTC
CSVSQGNYGYTF
>TRBV29-1|NA|NA|TRBJ1-1
TGCAGCGTTGAAGCAGGGCTGAACACTGAAGCTTTCTTT
CSVEAGLNTEAFF
>TRBV7-3|NA|NA|TRBJ2-1
TGTGCCAGCAGCCCTACCAGAGACAATGAGCAGTTCTTC
CASSPTRDNEQFF
>TRBV27|NA|NA|TRBJ2-5
TGTGCCAGCAGTTTGGGCGCGATAAGAGAGACCCAGTACTTC
CASSLGAIRETQYF
>TRBV4-2|TRBD2|NA|TRBJ2-7
TGTGCCAGCAGCCACGCCGGACTAGCGGGGGCGTACGAGCAGTACTTC
CASSHAGLAGAYEQYF
>TRBV2|NA|NA|TRBJ2-1
TGTGCCAGCAGTGAACTTTCTAAAGGAGTCTTC
CASSELSKGVF
>TRBV14|TRBD1|NA|TRBJ1-2
TGTGCCAGCAGCCTAGGACAGGGATCCGGCTACACCTTC
CASSLGQGSGYTF
>TRBV30|NA|NA|TRBJ2-7
TGTGCCTGGAGTGAGACAGTATCGGATCTTCTCGAGCAGTACTTC
CAWSETVSDLLEQYF
>TRBV19|NA|NA|TRBJ1-4
TGTGCCAGTACCCCATCTACAGCAACTAATGAAAAACTGTTTTTT
CASTPSTATNEKLFF
>TRBV7-2|TRBD2|NA|TRBJ2-5
TGTGCCAGCAGCTTAGACAGCGGGGGGGTCGAGACCCAGTACTTC
CASSLDSGGVETQYF
>TRBV28|NA|few|TRBJ2-7
TGTGCCAGCAGTTTCTCCCCCACCGAGCAGTACTTC
CASSFSPTEQYF
>TRBV6-6|NA|NA|TRBJ1-2
TGTGCCAGCAGCACCGGGACAATTAAAGGCTACACCTTC
CASSTGTIKGYTF
>TRBV7-6|NA|few|TRBJ1-4
TGTGCCAGCAGCCCGCAAGGGACCACCGGGAAACTGTTTTTT
CASSPQGTTGKLFF
>TRBV29-1|TRBD1|NA|TRBJ2-2
TGCAGCGTTCTTGGGACAGGGAGGAACACCGGGGAGCTGTTTTTT
CSVLGTGRNTGELFF
>TRBV5-1|TRBD1|few|TRBJ2-7
TGCGCCAGCAGCTCTTTTGAGACAGGGGCGTACGAGCAGTACTTC
CASSSFETGAYEQYF
>TRBV30|TRBD1|few|TRBJ1-4
TGTGCCTGGAGGTGGACAGGAAATAATGAAAAACTGTTTTTT
CAWRWTGNNEKLFF
>TRBV7-3|TRBD2|NA|TRBJ2-3
TGTGCCAGCAGCGGAGCGGGGAAGTCAGATACGCAGTATTTT
CASSGAGKSDTQYF